The T cell receptor beta chain under discussion was sequenced for a study of molecular identifiers for immune sequencing clone quantification. The study's findings and limits: Clones that had above 20 RNA copies took up over 99% of effector molecules but under 1% in naive cells.

Concerning this clonotype itself: Its specificity is unknown.

From roughly 21,000 to 960,000 sorted cells, naive CD8 libraries were generated with 10%, 30% or 50% RNA. CDR3 length equals 15 residues. CDR1 MGHRA and CDR2 YSYEKL come from the germline V gene. Trimming removed 2 bases from V and 1 base from J; junction bases left unmatched: 3. Making the bulk TCR libraries relied on previously described methods and listed TCR primers. From the PCR reads, TCRdb called clonotypes with MiXCR, one entry per CDR3 protein. The repertoire has 490,000 or so distinct CDR3 sequences, around a fifth of them found once; the top ten carry 0.7% to 1%. This sequence joins TRBV4-1 and TRBJ1-1; 8 bases fit TRBD1. The sequencing input was naive CD8+ T cells from blood, with Jurkat cell RNA spiked in. Subset indicated: FACS-sorted CD8+CD4-CCR7+CD45RA+ naive T cells. The source is a human donor in good health. Some libraries in this study had Jurkat cell RNA spiked in. The CDR3 nucleotides read TGCGCCAGCAGCCAAAAGGACAGGGCGAACACTGAAGCTTTCTTT. The encoded protein is CASSQKDRANTEAFF.